These 16 T cell receptor beta chains were sequenced from one sample in a study of preoperative IRX-2 immunotherapy in early breast cancer. As to treatment: preoperative locoregional IRX-2 cytokine immunotherapy. Profiled with immunoSEQ multiplex PCR; TCRdb holds only in-frame clones, not every one. The data contain 30,000 to 45,000 clones, roughly 82% of them singletons. The sample consisted of lymph node tissue, taken after IRX-2 immunotherapy. All receptors come from a human donor with breast cancer.

This clone was seen a handful of times. V usage is TRBV6-7 and J usage is TRBJ2-1, with 10 bases lining up with TRBD1. TRBV6-7 belongs to the ORF category, with a function that is uncertain. With V trimmed by 6 bases and J by 2 bases, 4 bases remained unmatched. CDR3 length: 15 residues. The CDR3: CASSPTGGAYNEQFF. In DNA, the CDR3 is TGTGCCAGCAGCCCGACAGGGGGCGCCTACAATGAGCAGTTCTTC.

The J gene is TRBJ2-7, the V gene TRBV6-8; the D call may be TRBD1 or TRBD2 (5 bases each). This CDR3 region has 14 residues. V was cut by 2 bases and J by 1 base, with 9 bases left in between. CDR1 and CDR2 (germline): MNHGY, SAAAGT. The CDR3: CASSYREGSYEQYF. The DNA for the CDR3 is TGTGCCAGCAGTTACCGAGAGGGGTCCTACGAGCAGTACTTC.

J is TRBJ1-2 and V is TRBV19, with TRBD1 matching over 8 bases. This CDR3 is built from 17 residues. With V trimmed by 6 bases and J by 1 base, 13 bases remained unmatched. Per germline, CDR1 LNHDA and CDR2 SQIVND (reference sequence). The CDR3: CASRHNPGTGVNYGYTF. In DNA form, the CDR3 reads TGTGCCAGTAGACACAACCCCGGGACAGGAGTTAACTATGGCTACACCTTC. Filled out from reference TRBV19 and TRBJ1-2, the complete variable domain reads DGGITQSPKYLFRKEGQNVTLSCEQNLNHDAMYWYRQDPGQGLRLIYYSQIVNDFQKGDIAEGYSVSREKKESFPLTVTSAQKNPTAFYLCASRHNPGTGVNYGYTFGSGTRLTVV.

V is TRBV6-8 and J is TRBJ1-2, with D unresolved. Between the trimmed V and J ends, which lost 2 bases and 2 bases, there was a span of 9 bases. CDR3 length equals 14 residues. Germline V gene sequence: CDR1 MNHGY, CDR2 SAAAGT. The CDR3 spells CASSYRPENYGYTF. CDR3 DNA: TGTGCCAGCAGTTACAGGCCCGAAAACTATGGCTACACCTTC.

This sequence joins TRBV19 and TRBJ2-3, with D possibly TRBD1 on 6 matching bases. The length of the CDR3 is 15 residues. The germline gives CDR1 LNHDA, CDR2 SQIVND (reference sequence). Trimming pared 5 bases from V and 2 bases from J, leaving 14 bases between. CDR3 sequence reads: CASSPGQSITDTQYF. CDR3 sequence (DNA): TGTGCCAGTAGTCCCGGACAGTCGATCACAGATACGCAGTATTTT.

The rearrangement links TRBV11-3 to TRBJ1-2; 7 bases map to TRBD1. The CDR3 totals 14 residues. Trimming took 5 bases from V and 3 from J; bases not matched to a gene: 6. Looked up from germline, CDR1 is SGHNT and CDR2 is YENEEA. The CDR3 is CASSVGQLDYGYTF. CDR3 in DNA: TGTGCCAGCAGCGTGGGACAGTTAGACTATGGCTACACCTTC.

The chain couples TRBV25-1 to TRBJ1-5; D unresolved. With 2 bases removed from V and 0 bases from J, the gap between germline ends came to 8 bases. The CDR3 contains 15 residues. In germline, CDR1 is MGHDK, CDR2 SYGVNS. The chain's CDR3 is CASSEGRHSNQPQHF. Here the CDR3 DNA reads TGTGCCAGCAGTGAAGGTAGACATAGCAATCAGCCCCAGCATTTT.

This chain joins TRBV6-8 and TRBJ2-5, with a weak D call TRBD2 (6 bases). This CDR3 comprises 14 residues. With 2 bases removed from V and 5 bases from J, the gap between germline ends came to 12 bases. Germline loops: CDR1 MNHGY, CDR2 SAAAGT. CDR3 sequence reads: CASSYMRDVETQYF. The CDR3 nucleotides read TGTGCCAGCAGTTACATGCGGGACGTGGAGACCCAGTACTTC.

The CDR3 here is CASQTSGGVHEQFF. In DNA, the CDR3 is TGTGCCAGTCAGACTAGCGGGGGGGTCCATGAGCAGTTCTTC. The chain joins TRBV28 to TRBJ2-1; 14 bases match TRBD2. The CDR3 totals 14 residues. The germline V gene has CDR1 MDHEN and CDR2 SYDVKM. The trim removed 9 bases at V and 8 bases at J, leaving 6 bases unmatched.

A few counts support this clone. This chain connects TRBV1 to TRBJ1-5; TRBD1 is the table's D call and was not checked against the DNA. TRBV1 is reported as a pseudogene. CDR3 length equals 15 residues. CDR3 protein: CASSQERGSNQPQHF. The CDR3 bases are TGCGCCAGCAGCCAAGAAAGGGGATCCAATCAGCCCCAGCATTTT.

The V gene is TRBV11-3, the J gene TRBJ1-3; D perhaps matches TRBD1 (5 bases). The V end was cut by 5 bases, the J end by 2 bases, with 16 bases between. The CDR3 covers 16 residues. Germline-derived CDR1 and CDR2 are SGHNT and YENEEA. Written as DNA, the CDR3 is TGTGCCAGCAGCCACAGGACGGATAAGCCTGGAAACACCATATATTTT. It codes for CASSHRTDKPGNTIYF.

In its sample, this clone was seen a few times. V and J are TRBV6-8 and TRBJ2-2, with D possibly being TRBD1 or TRBD2 (5 bases each). The CDR3 has 13 amino acids. The V end lost 5 bases, the J end lost 3 bases, and 7 bases lay between the germline ends. Germline V CDR1 and CDR2: MNHGY, SAAAGT. The CDR3: CASSQGHTGELFF. The CDR3 nucleotides read TGTGCCAGCAGTCAGGGACACACCGGGGAGCTGTTTTTT.

The chain combines TRBV28 with TRBJ2-5; the match to TRBD2 covers 7 bases. Germline CDR1 MDHEN, CDR2 SYDVKM. V dropped 4 bases and J dropped 1; count of bases not matched to a gene: 6. The CDR3 spans 15 residues. CDR3 residues: CASSSSGLLQETQYF. CDR3 nucleotide sequence: TGTGCCAGCAGTTCATCGGGACTACTCCAAGAGACCCAGTACTTC.

The chain combines TRBV6-8 with TRBJ2-7; perhaps TRBD2 as D (5 bases). The CDR3 is 13 residues long. Trimming took off 6 bases at V and 1 base at J, with 10 bases between the two ends. Germline CDR1 and CDR2: MNHGY and SAAAGT. The CDR3 loop is CASSETGSYEQYF. CDR3 coding DNA: TGTGCCAGCAGCGAAACGGGGTCCTACGAGCAGTACTTC.

V gene TRBV19 combines with J gene TRBJ2-7; TRBD1 aligns across 7 bases. V gave up 3 bases and J gave up 2 bases; unmatched junction bases: 7. CDR3 size: 15 residues. Germline V lookup: CDR1 LNHDA, CDR2 SQIVND (reference sequence). CDR3 loop: CASSMLGQEPYEQYF. DNA of the CDR3: TGTGCCAGTAGTATGCTTGGACAGGAGCCCTACGAGCAGTACTTC.

This chain joins TRBV6-8 and TRBJ2-4, with D perhaps matching TRBD1 (5 bases). The CDR3 has 15 amino acids. V shed 4 bases and J shed 4 bases, with 14 bases lying between them. Germline loops: CDR1 MNHGY, CDR2 SAAAGT. CDR3 protein: CASSSLTGHKNIQYF. The CDR3 coding sequence is TGTGCCAGCAGTTCCCTAACTGGACATAAAAACATTCAGTACTTC.